This T cell receptor (beta chain) is drawn from a study of T cells in Graves' hyperthyroidism and ophthalmopathy. This clonotype appeared many times. CDR3 size: 20 residues. With 0 bases clipped from V and 0 bases from J, the junction kept 15 bases outside the gene matches. CDR1 and CDR2 from the germline V gene are DFQATT and SNEGSKA (reference sequence). Any patient presenting with uncontrolled infection, other autoimmune disease, pregnancy or lactation was left out. RNA transcripts gave rise to amplified TCR beta CDR3 regions. The HTBI primer set served for first-round RT-PCR of the TCR CDR3. Each CDR3 protein is one row after TCRdb ran MiXCR on the multiplex PCR reads. Altogether around 280,000 distinct CDR3 sequences are present, roughly 13% being singletons, with the ten largest covering 7% to 9.5%.

The rearrangement uses TRBV20-1 and TRBJ2-3, with TRBD2 matching over 10 bases. This TCR was recovered from a woman between 40 and 50 years old with Graves' hyperthyroidism. The material sequenced was blood. CDR3 protein: CSARDSGLASAKTSTDTQYF. CDR3 DNA: TGCAGTGCTAGAGACTCGGGACTAGCGAGCGCAAAAACTAGCACAGATACGCAGTATTTT.